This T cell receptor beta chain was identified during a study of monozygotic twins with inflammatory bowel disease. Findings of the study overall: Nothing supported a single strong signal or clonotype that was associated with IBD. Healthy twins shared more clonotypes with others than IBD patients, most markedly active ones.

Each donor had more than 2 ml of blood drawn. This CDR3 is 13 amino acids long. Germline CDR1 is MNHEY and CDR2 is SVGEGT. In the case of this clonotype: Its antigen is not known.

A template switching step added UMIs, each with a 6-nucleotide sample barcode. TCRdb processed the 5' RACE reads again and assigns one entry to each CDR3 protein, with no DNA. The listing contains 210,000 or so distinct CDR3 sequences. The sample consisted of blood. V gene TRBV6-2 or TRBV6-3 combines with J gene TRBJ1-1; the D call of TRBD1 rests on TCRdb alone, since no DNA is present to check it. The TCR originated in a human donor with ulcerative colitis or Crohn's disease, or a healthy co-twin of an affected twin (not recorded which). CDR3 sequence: CASSKTGNTEAFF.